Listed below are T cell receptor beta chains from one sample, sequenced in a study of early T cells in non-severe SARS-CoV-2 infection. Via MiXCR, TCRdb re-called the 5' RACE reads, giving one row per CDR3 protein. The sample contains about 110,000 distinct CDR3 sequences, 10% to 15% of which appear only once. This specimen was whole blood, taken at baseline. Receptors originate from an adult who was a healthcare worker with PCR-confirmed SARS-CoV-2 infection or an uninfected control (not recorded which). Each CDR3 is given with its conserved first and last residue. The D gene is left open where the match is weak. Rows give clone size only sometimes, using once, few, many, or a class for an expanded clone.

J: TRBJ1-2; D: TRBD1; V: TRBV20-1; size: few; CDR3: CSAGTGGSGGYTF; DNA: TGCAGTGCCGGTACAGGGGGAAGCGGTGGCTACACCTTC
J: TRBJ1-1; D: TRBD1; V: TRBV29-1; size: NA; CDR3: CSVGQGWTEAFF; DNA: TGCAGCGTCGGACAGGGTTGGACTGAAGCTTTCTTT
J: TRBJ1-3; D: NA; V: TRBV6-5; size: NA; CDR3: CASSGRAHSGNTIYF; DNA: TGTGCCAGCAGCGGCAGGGCCCACTCTGGAAACACCATATATTTT
J: TRBJ2-7; D: TRBD1; V: TRBV18; size: few; CDR3: CASSPHRTGPAYEQYF; DNA: TGTGCCAGCTCACCCCACCGGACAGGGCCAGCCTACGAGCAGTACTTC
J: TRBJ1-2; D: TRBD1; V: TRBV5-1; size: NA; CDR3: CASSSLQGAYGYTF; DNA: TGCGCCAGCAGCTCACTCCAGGGGGCGTACGGCTACACCTTC
J: TRBJ1-1; D: NA; V: TRBV2; size: few; CDR3: CASSEYTEAFF; DNA: TGTGCCAGCAGTGAATACACTGAAGCTTTCTTT
J: TRBJ1-2; D: NA; V: TRBV3-1; size: few; CDR3: CASSPGGGDYGYTF; DNA: TGTGCCAGCAGCCCGGGAGGGGGGGACTATGGCTACACCTTC
J: TRBJ2-2; D: TRBD2; V: TRBV2; size: few; CDR3: CARQRAGGNTGELFF; DNA: TGTGCCAGACAACGAGCGGGGGGTAACACCGGGGAGCTGTTTTTT
J: TRBJ2-3; D: TRBD2; V: TRBV5-1; size: few; CDR3: CASRLLAGDTDTQYF; DNA: TGCGCCAGCAGGCTCCTAGCGGGAGATACAGATACGCAGTATTTT
J: TRBJ1-3; D: NA; V: TRBV12-3/TRBV12-4; size: few; CDR3: CASSLMSSGNTIYF; DNA: TGTGCCAGCAGTTTAATGAGCTCTGGAAACACCATATATTTT
J: TRBJ2-5; D: NA; V: TRBV7-9; size: many; CDR3: CASSFYQETQYF; DNA: TGTGCCAGCAGCTTTTATCAAGAGACCCAGTACTTC
J: TRBJ2-7; D: NA; V: TRBV3-1; size: NA; CDR3: CASSLQLHEQYF; DNA: TGTGCCAGCAGCCTCCAACTCCACGAGCAGTACTTC
J: TRBJ2-1; D: TRBD2; V: TRBV4-1; size: many; CDR3: CASSQDRGSGTSGLDGQFF; DNA: TGCGCCAGCAGCCAAGATAGGGGGTCCGGGACTAGCGGTTTGGATGGGCAGTTCTTC
J: TRBJ2-1; D: NA; V: TRBV12-3/TRBV12-4; size: NA; CDR3: CASSSEVIMGRTYNEQFF; DNA: TGTGCCAGCAGTTCTGAGGTCATTATGGGTCGTACCTACAATGAGCAGTTCTTC
J: TRBJ1-2; D: TRBD1; V: TRBV7-9; size: many; CDR3: CASSWGDRVNHGYTF; DNA: TGTGCCAGCAGCTGGGGGGACAGGGTTAATCATGGCTACACCTTC
J: TRBJ2-5; D: TRBD1; V: TRBV5-1; size: NA; CDR3: CASSTSGTGKETQYF; DNA: TGCGCCAGCAGTACCTCCGGGACAGGGAAAGAGACCCAGTACTTC
J: TRBJ1-1; D: NA; V: TRBV12-3/TRBV12-4; size: NA; CDR3: CASSLAGQAFF; DNA: TGTGCCAGCAGTTTAGCTGGGCAGGCTTTCTTT
J: TRBJ2-3; D: NA; V: TRBV20-1; size: few; CDR3: CSARISPDTQYF; DNA: TGCAGTGCTAGAATAAGTCCAGATACGCAGTATTTT
J: TRBJ1-2; D: TRBD1; V: TRBV7-9; size: once; CDR3: CASRGTGVYGYTF; DNA: TGTGCCAGCCGCGGGACAGGTGTATATGGCTACACCTTC
J: TRBJ2-2; D: TRBD2; V: TRBV28; size: many; CDR3: CASSIPKLAGSTGELFF; DNA: TGTGCCAGCAGCATACCTAAACTAGCGGGCTCAACCGGGGAGCTGTTTTTT
J: TRBJ2-3; D: NA; V: TRBV20-1; size: few; CDR3: CSAIPGAGKDTQYF; DNA: TGCAGTGCTATCCCCGGGGCGGGGAAAGATACGCAGTATTTT
J: TRBJ2-1; D: NA; V: TRBV5-4; size: many; CDR3: CASRSPIPAVYNEQFF; DNA: TGTGCCAGCAGATCGCCTATCCCGGCCGTCTACAATGAGCAGTTCTTC
J: TRBJ2-7; D: NA; V: TRBV30; size: NA; CDR3: CAWGLLTIYEQYF; DNA: TGTGCCTGGGGTCTTCTTACTATCTACGAGCAGTACTTC
J: TRBJ1-2; D: NA; V: TRBV15; size: few; CDR3: CATSTALGGYTF; DNA: TGTGCCACCAGCACTGCCTTGGGAGGCTACACCTTC
J: TRBJ2-3; D: TRBD2; V: TRBV7-2; size: few; CDR3: CASSLTSGGAKGPDTQYF; DNA: TGTGCCAGCAGCTTAACTAGCGGGGGGGCCAAGGGTCCAGATACGCAGTATTTT
J: TRBJ2-2; D: NA; V: TRBV6-2/TRBV6-3; size: many; CDR3: CASSPTGGPGELFF; DNA: TGTGCCAGCAGTCCGACCGGGGGGCCCGGGGAGCTGTTTTTT
J: TRBJ1-2; D: NA; V: TRBV3-1; size: NA; CDR3: CASSQGRASQLTSYGYTF; DNA: TGTGCCAGCAGCCAGGGACGGGCCTCCCAGTTAACTAGCTATGGCTACACCTTC
J: TRBJ1-1; D: TRBD1; V: TRBV10-2; size: few; CDR3: CASKAGQGFEAFF; DNA: TGCGCCAGCAAAGCGGGACAGGGGTTTGAAGCTTTCTTT
J: TRBJ1-1; D: NA; V: TRBV29-1; size: NA; CDR3: CSVNHRENTEAFF; DNA: TGCAGCGTGAATCACAGGGAGAACACTGAAGCTTTCTTT
J: TRBJ2-3; D: TRBD2; V: TRBV10-3; size: many; CDR3: CAISEGLAELTDTQYF; DNA: TGTGCCATCAGTGAGGGACTAGCGGAGCTCACAGATACGCAGTATTTT
J: TRBJ1-1; D: TRBD1; V: TRBV5-1; size: few; CDR3: CASSLRPGTGSEAFF; DNA: TGCGCCAGCAGCTTACGTCCCGGGACAGGGTCTGAAGCTTTCTTT
J: TRBJ2-5; D: TRBD2; V: TRBV7-2; size: once; CDR3: CASSLALAGEETQYF; DNA: TGTGCCAGCAGCTTAGCACTAGCGGGGGAAGAGACCCAGTACTTC
J: TRBJ1-4; D: NA; V: TRBV28; size: few; CDR3: CASSLRGSDEKLFF; DNA: TGTGCCAGCAGTTTACGGGGGTCGGATGAAAAACTGTTTTTT
J: TRBJ2-3; D: NA; V: TRBV2; size: many; CDR3: CASSPQKFDTQYF; DNA: TGTGCCAGCAGTCCCCAGAAGTTCGATACGCAGTATTTT
J: TRBJ2-7; D: NA; V: TRBV28; size: NA; CDR3: CASSSTLYEQYF; DNA: TGTGCCAGCAGCTCTACCCTCTACGAGCAGTACTTC
J: TRBJ2-2; D: TRBD2; V: TRBV27; size: many; CDR3: CASSRRVSGAGELFF; DNA: TGTGCCAGCAGCCGAAGGGTTAGCGGGGCCGGGGAGCTGTTTTTT
J: TRBJ2-3; D: NA; V: TRBV6-1; size: NA; CDR3: CASIPDTQYF; DNA: TGTGCCAGCATCCCAGATACGCAGTATTTT